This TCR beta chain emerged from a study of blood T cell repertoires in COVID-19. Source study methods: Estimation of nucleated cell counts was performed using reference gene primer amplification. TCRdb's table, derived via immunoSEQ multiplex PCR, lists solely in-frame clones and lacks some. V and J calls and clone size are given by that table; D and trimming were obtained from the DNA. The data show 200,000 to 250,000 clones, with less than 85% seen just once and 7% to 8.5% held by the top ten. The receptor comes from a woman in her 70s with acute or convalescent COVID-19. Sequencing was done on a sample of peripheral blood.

CDR3 residues: CASSPWGGESYEQYF. CDR3 bases: TGTGCCAGCTCACCTTGGGGAGGGGAGAGCTACGAGCAGTACTTC. The genes are TRBV18 and TRBJ2-7, with 7 bases matching TRBD2. Unmatched junction bases numbered 8, after V lost 3 bases and J lost 3 bases. Germline CDR1 and CDR2: KGHSH and LQKENI. The CDR3 is 15 residues long.